This T cell receptor beta chain was documented in a study of blood T cell repertoires in COVID-19 (dated by TCRdb to about 2020). In terms of the full investigation: Samples from collaborators originated in the United States, Italy and Spain and spanned both the acute and convalescent phases of COVID-19. Nearly every sample came with metadata listing a de-identified subject ID, COVID-19 status, age in years and sex. Samples were obtained from the ongoing ImmuneRACE study (first 160 participants) and from 1,254 subjects provided by 6 global collaborators. The dataset comprised deeply sampled blood TCRbeta repertoires from subjects exposed to, actively infected with, or recovered from COVID-19. The material from the prospective study consisted of cDNA or gDNA derived from T cells, B-cell-depleted T cells, or PBMCs. The repertoires were released in a freely available public database meant as a resource for research on the immune response to SARS-CoV-2. Where available, HLA class I and class II types were taken from metadata supplied by the sample provider and were not determined by assay-based typing.

The immunoSEQ Assay, a bias-controlled multiplex PCR, was used to amplify TCRbeta CDR3 regions from genomic DNA. The study's processing was this. The number of nucleated cells in each sample was estimated from the amplification of reference gene primers within the assay. To quantify the absolute abundance of each unique TCRbeta CDR3 rearrangement, sequence reads were collapsed and filtered. For each sample, productive Simpson clonality was calculated as the square root of Simpson's diversity index across productive rearrangements. The immuneACCESS repertoire file appears here via TCRdb, limited to in-frame rearrangements. These files lack a portion of the clones; in checked studies, under half of the deficit traces to unresolved V genes, and the cause of the others is not known. That table supplies the V and J calls and clone size; D and trimming were determined from the DNA. Counted in this sample were more than 80,000 clones; about 84% of them appeared once. Together, the top ten hold 11% to 15% of the sample.

Spanning cysteine to phenylalanine, the CDR3 consists of 13 amino acids. Only the CDR3 region is kept as DNA, spanning 39 bases read in frame from base 1. The germline V gene provides CDR1 MNHEY and CDR2 SVGAGI. A distance of 14 bases separates the germline ends of V and J, which lose 2 bases and 10 bases respectively. Broader findings and caveats from the paper: The amount of clinical and demographic metadata varied by source and participant and was provided uncurated.

On this clone itself: Its antigen target is currently unknown. No much larger clonotype is one base removed from it; base qualities were not supplied.

Whole blood was collected in K2EDTA tubes by collaborating institutions according to the institutions' own protocols. For TCRbeta analysis, collaborator samples were shipped as frozen whole blood, as isolated PBMCs, or as DNA extracted from either sample type. Here the chain combines TRBV6-5 and TRBJ1-1; perhaps TRBD1 is the D gene, with 6 bases matching. This TCR derives from a woman aged 55-69 years with acute or convalescent COVID-19. Sequencing input: peripheral blood. The CDR3 region reads CASSYLQGAGAFF. The base sequence is TGTGCCAGCAGTTACCTACAGGGCGCGGGAGCTTTCTTT.